The rows below give T cell receptor beta chains drawn from one sample of a study of cytomegalovirus exposure and HLA in healthy donors. Clones were sequenced by immunoSEQ multiplex PCR, and TCRdb holds only the in-frame ones, with some missing. The sample holds fewer than 200,000 clones, around nine tenths seen once. Sample: PBMCs. These receptors came from a man younger than 35 in good health and CMV-seropositive. Each CDR3 is given with its conserved first and last residue. Each record gives: CDR3 protein, CDR3 DNA, clone size, V gene, J gene, D gene. D genes are given only for firm matches. Rows give clone size only sometimes, using once, few, many, or a class for an expanded clone.

cdr3_aa: CASSPDRGPSYEQYF; cdr3_nt: TGCGCCAGCAGCCCGGACAGGGGACCGAGCTACGAGCAGTACTTC; clone_size: few; v_call: TRBV5-1; j_call: TRBJ2-7; d_call: TRBD1
cdr3_aa: CASRPGDRDTQYF; cdr3_nt: TGTGCCAGCAGGCCCGGAGATAGAGATACGCAGTATTTT; clone_size: -; v_call: TRBV9; j_call: TRBJ2-3; d_call: -
cdr3_aa: CASSTDGGSGNTIYF; cdr3_nt: TGTGCCAGCAGTACGGACGGGGGCTCTGGAAACACCATATATTTT; clone_size: -; v_call: TRBV6-1; j_call: TRBJ1-3; d_call: -
cdr3_aa: CASSARGTGTDTQYF; cdr3_nt: TGTGCCAGCAGCGCAAGGGGGACAGGCACAGATACGCAGTATTTT; clone_size: -; v_call: TRBV9; j_call: TRBJ2-3; d_call: TRBD1
cdr3_aa: CASNRGPGNNEQFF; cdr3_nt: TGTGCCAGCAACCGGGGTCCCGGGAACAATGAGCAGTTCTTC; clone_size: -; v_call: TRBV2; j_call: TRBJ2-1; d_call: -
cdr3_aa: CASSQDPSGGLNEQFF; cdr3_nt: TGTGCCAGCAGCCAAGATCCTAGCGGGGGGCTCAATGAGCAGTTCTTC; clone_size: -; v_call: TRBV14; j_call: TRBJ2-1; d_call: TRBD2
cdr3_aa: CASSGTGGYGYTF; cdr3_nt: TGTGCCAGCAGTGGGACGGGGGGCTATGGCTACACCTTC; clone_size: once; v_call: TRBV2; j_call: TRBJ1-2; d_call: -
cdr3_aa: CASTLDSSSYEQYF; cdr3_nt: TGTGCCAGCACTTTAGACAGTAGCTCCTACGAGCAGTACTTC; clone_size: -; v_call: TRBV28; j_call: TRBJ2-7; d_call: -
cdr3_aa: CASSIDRGRYGYTF; cdr3_nt: TGTGCCAGTAGTATTGACAGGGGCCGGTATGGCTACACCTTC; clone_size: few; v_call: TRBV19; j_call: TRBJ1-2; d_call: TRBD1
cdr3_aa: CASSLDLAGEDEQFF; cdr3_nt: TGCGCCAGCAGCTTGGACCTAGCGGGAGAAGATGAGCAGTTCTTC; clone_size: -; v_call: TRBV5-1; j_call: TRBJ2-1; d_call: TRBD2
cdr3_aa: CATDRGMPSYEQYF; cdr3_nt: TGTGCCACCGACAGGGGAATGCCATCCTACGAGCAGTACTTC; clone_size: -; v_call: TRBV25-1; j_call: TRBJ2-7; d_call: TRBD1
cdr3_aa: CASSSEQEINEKLFF; cdr3_nt: TGTGCCAGCAGTTCGGAACAGGAGATTAATGAAAAACTGTTTTTT; clone_size: -; v_call: TRBV28; j_call: TRBJ1-4; d_call: -
cdr3_aa: CATVYTGELFF; cdr3_nt: TGTGCCACCGTTTACACCGGGGAGCTGTTTTTT; clone_size: -; v_call: TRBV6-5; j_call: TRBJ2-2; d_call: -
cdr3_aa: CASSLNWARNQPQHF; cdr3_nt: TGTGCCAGCAGCCTTAATTGGGCCCGCAATCAGCCCCAGCATTTT; clone_size: -; v_call: TRBV7-2; j_call: TRBJ1-5; d_call: -
cdr3_aa: CASSLEQPYEQYF; cdr3_nt: TGCGCCAGCAGCTTGGAACAGCCCTACGAGCAGTACTTC; clone_size: -; v_call: TRBV5-1; j_call: TRBJ2-7; d_call: -
cdr3_aa: CASSLNQLAGGRDTQYF; cdr3_nt: TGTGCCAGCAGTCTCAACCAACTAGCGGGGGGGAGAGATACGCAGTATTTT; clone_size: -; v_call: TRBV27; j_call: TRBJ2-3; d_call: TRBD2
cdr3_aa: CASSRTHRTISSYEQYF; cdr3_nt: TGCGCCAGCAGCAGGACGCACAGGACGATAAGCTCCTACGAGCAGTACTTC; clone_size: -; v_call: TRBV4-3; j_call: TRBJ2-7; d_call: -
cdr3_aa: CASSQAPPPGTSITGELFF; cdr3_nt: TGCGCCAGCAGCCAAGCCCCTCCACCCGGGACATCGATTACCGGGGAGCTGTTTTTT; clone_size: -; v_call: TRBV4-1; j_call: TRBJ2-2; d_call: -
cdr3_aa: CASSQDSGQGYEKLFF; cdr3_nt: TGCGCCAGCAGCCAAGACTCCGGACAGGGTTATGAAAAACTGTTTTTT; clone_size: many; v_call: TRBV4-3; j_call: TRBJ1-4; d_call: TRBD1
cdr3_aa: CASSVAGGRGDTQYF; cdr3_nt: TGTGCCAGCAGCGTAGCTGGGGGGAGGGGTGATACGCAGTATTTT; clone_size: -; v_call: TRBV9; j_call: TRBJ2-3; d_call: TRBD2
cdr3_aa: CSVDRATDTQYF; cdr3_nt: TGCAGCGTTGACAGGGCCACAGATACGCAGTATTTT; clone_size: -; v_call: TRBV29-1; j_call: TRBJ2-3; d_call: -